These T cell receptor beta chains were read from a single sample in a study of human T cells and chemical hapten exposure. Using its own MiXCR run on the RACE reads, TCRdb lists one record per CDR3 protein. Of approximately 260,000 distinct CDR3 sequences listed, about 9% are singletons. The sequences come from whole blood, collected in connection with sensitization to the hapten diphenylcyclopropenone (DPC). Every receptor here comes from a woman between 35 and 50 years old with alopecia areata. Some clones in this sample may be carry-over from other donors' samples. Both conserved end residues are part of each CDR3. D genes are given only for firm matches. Clone size is shown for a subset of rows, as once, few, many or a class of expanded clone.

size: many
D: .
V: TRBV12-3/TRBV12-4
length: 13
J: TRBJ1-4
DNA: TGTGCCACTTCGGACAGCCCTCGTGAAAAACTGTTTTTT
CDR3: CATSDSPREKLFF

size: few
D: .
V: TRBV29-1
length: 14
J: TRBJ2-7
DNA: TGCAGCGTTGAGGCGGGTGACTTAGCGTACGAGCAGTACTTC
CDR3: CSVEAGDLAYEQYF

size: .
D: .
V: TRBV20-1
length: 12
J: TRBJ1-1
DNA: TGCAGTGCGATGGCAGTGAACACTGAAGCTTTCTTT
CDR3: CSAMAVNTEAFF

size: .
D: TRBD2
V: TRBV6-5
length: 15
J: TRBJ2-7
DNA: TGTGCCAGCAGTTACTCGACTAGCGGATACTACGAGCAGTACTTC
CDR3: CASSYSTSGYYEQYF

size: few
D: TRBD1
V: TRBV12-3/TRBV12-4
length: 14
J: TRBJ1-3
DNA: TGTGCCAGCGGGGGAGGGGGCGCTGGAAACACCATATATTTT
CDR3: CASGGGGAGNTIYF

size: many
D: TRBD2
V: TRBV29-1
length: 17
J: TRBJ2-1
DNA: TGCAGCTCCAGAAGGGGACTAGCGGGAGTTGACTTCAATGAGCAGTTCTTC
CDR3: CSSRRGLAGVDFNEQFF

size: .
D: TRBD2
V: TRBV6-2/TRBV6-3
length: 21
J: TRBJ2-1
DNA: TGTGCCAGCAGTTACCAACCACTGACGACTATCGCGGGAGGGCCCCACAATGAGCAGTTCTTC
CDR3: CASSYQPLTTIAGGPHNEQFF

size: few
D: .
V: TRBV25-1
length: 15
J: TRBJ2-3
DNA: TGTGCCAGGCAACCGGACGGATTGGCCACAGATACGCAGTATTTT
CDR3: CARQPDGLATDTQYF

size: few
D: .
V: TRBV7-8
length: 14
J: TRBJ1-4
DNA: TGTGCCAGCAGCCTGGGGCAGGGGTTGGCGGAACTGTTTTTT
CDR3: CASSLGQGLAELFF

size: .
D: .
V: TRBV7-2
length: 16
J: TRBJ2-6
DNA: TGTGCCAGCAGCCCTGATAACAACTCTGGGGCCAACGTCCTGACTTTC
CDR3: CASSPDNNSGANVLTF

size: .
D: .
V: TRBV29-1
length: 16
J: TRBJ2-5
DNA: TGCAGCGTGACCAATAATATCCCGGGACGCCAAGAGACCCAGTACTTC
CDR3: CSVTNNIPGRQETQYF

size: many
D: TRBD1
V: TRBV28
length: 15
J: TRBJ1-5
DNA: TGTGCCTGCCTACCTCCGGGACAGTTAAATCAGCCCCAGCATTTT
CDR3: CACLPPGQLNQPQHF

size: few
D: TRBD1
V: TRBV7-2
length: 16
J: TRBJ2-3
DNA: TGTGCCAGCAGCTTAGCAGGACAGGGGGCTATGGATACGCAGTATTTT
CDR3: CASSLAGQGAMDTQYF

size: many
D: .
V: TRBV27
length: 14
J: TRBJ1-2
DNA: TGTGCCAGCAGTTCCCCAGGCTCTTACTATGGCTACACCTTC
CDR3: CASSSPGSYYGYTF

size: .
D: TRBD1
V: TRBV7-8
length: 18
J: TRBJ2-3
DNA: TGTGCCAGCAGCTCACCGAGGACAGGGGGCAAAGGCTTAGATACGCAGTATTTT
CDR3: CASSSPRTGGKGLDTQYF

size: many
D: TRBD1
V: TRBV2
length: 15
J: TRBJ1-4
DNA: TGTGCCAGCAGGGGACAGGGGGCCACTAATGAAAAACTGTTTTTT
CDR3: CASRGQGATNEKLFF

size: many
D: .
V: TRBV25-1
length: 13
J: TRBJ1-4
DNA: TGTGCCAGCAGTTGGGGGGTTAATGAAAAACTGTTTTTT
CDR3: CASSWGVNEKLFF

size: few
D: TRBD2
V: TRBV29-1
length: 15
J: TRBJ2-5
DNA: TGCAGCGTTGAAGTTGGAGGACTAGCGACGGAGACCCAGTACTTC
CDR3: CSVEVGGLATETQYF

size: .
D: .
V: TRBV4-1
length: 16
J: TRBJ1-4
DNA: TGCGCCAGCAGCCCCCACGTGGGGGCTGTTGGTGAAAAACTGTTTTTT
CDR3: CASSPHVGAVGEKLFF

size: many
D: .
V: TRBV28
length: 14
J: TRBJ2-7
DNA: TGTGCCAGCAGCCGCTTCCAGGGGATTCACGAGCAGTACTTC
CDR3: CASSRFQGIHEQYF

size: .
D: TRBD1
V: TRBV3-1
length: 14
J: TRBJ1-2
DNA: TGTGCCAGCAGCCAAGTTACAGGGGTGAACGGCTACACCTTC
CDR3: CASSQVTGVNGYTF

size: .
D: .
V: TRBV2
length: 15
J: TRBJ2-3
DNA: TGTGCCAGCAGTGCATTCCACTCATTGGATGATACGCAGTATTTT
CDR3: CASSAFHSLDDTQYF

size: .
D: .
V: TRBV9
length: 16
J: TRBJ2-3
DNA: TGTGCCAGCAGCGTAGCTGCGGGGACTAGCACAGATACGCAGTATTTT
CDR3: CASSVAAGTSTDTQYF

size: few
D: .
V: TRBV28
length: 12
J: TRBJ2-7
DNA: TGTGCCAGCAGCCGCAAGAGGTACGAGCAGTACTTC
CDR3: CASSRKRYEQYF

size: .
D: .
V: TRBV7-9
length: 14
J: TRBJ2-3
DNA: TGTGCCAGCAGCCTTCCGGGGGGCACAGATACGCAGTATTTT
CDR3: CASSLPGGTDTQYF

size: few
D: .
V: TRBV28
length: 13
J: TRBJ2-5
DNA: TGTGCCAGCAGTCCCCGCGCGGGAGAGACCCAGTACTTC
CDR3: CASSPRAGETQYF

size: many
D: TRBD2
V: TRBV7-9
length: 15
J: TRBJ2-5
DNA: TGTGCCAGCAGCCTAGGGACTAGCGGGCAAGAGACCCAGTACTTC
CDR3: CASSLGTSGQETQYF

size: few
D: TRBD1
V: TRBV28
length: 13
J: TRBJ2-3
DNA: TGTGCCAGCAGACCTCACAGGGGAGATACGCAGTATTTT
CDR3: CASRPHRGDTQYF

size: few
D: TRBD1
V: TRBV29-1
length: 12
J: TRBJ1-4
DNA: TGCAGCGTTGGCAAGGACAGGGAAAAACTGTTTTTT
CDR3: CSVGKDREKLFF

size: .
D: .
V: TRBV25-1
length: 15
J: TRBJ1-1
DNA: TGTGCCAGCAGTGAACAAGGGTTCACTGGCACTGAAGCTTTCTTT
CDR3: CASSEQGFTGTEAFF

size: .
D: .
V: TRBV12-3/TRBV12-4
length: 14
J: TRBJ1-2
DNA: TGTGCCAGCAGTTTTGGCAGCGCCCCTGGGGGCTACACCTTC
CDR3: CASSFGSAPGGYTF

size: many
D: .
V: TRBV6-2/TRBV6-3
length: 14
J: TRBJ2-5
DNA: TGTGCCAGCAGGATACAGGGCAGTGAGGTGACCCAGTACTTC
CDR3: CASRIQGSEVTQYF

size: many
D: TRBD1
V: TRBV12-3/TRBV12-4
length: 14
J: TRBJ1-5
DNA: TGTGCCAGCAGTTCCACAGGGGGATATCAGCCCCAGCATTTT
CDR3: CASSSTGGYQPQHF

size: few
D: .
V: TRBV4-2
length: 15
J: TRBJ1-4
DNA: TGTGCCAGCAGCCAAGACCTGACGGCTAATGAAAAACTGTTTTTT
CDR3: CASSQDLTANEKLFF

size: few
D: .
V: TRBV7-6
length: 16
J: TRBJ2-2
DNA: TGTGCCAGCAGCCGGGGACTTCTGGGTAACACCGGGGAGCTGTTTTTT
CDR3: CASSRGLLGNTGELFF

size: .
D: TRBD2
V: TRBV7-2
length: 15
J: TRBJ2-1
DNA: TGTGCCAGCAGTCAACTAGCGGACTCCTACAATGAGCAGTTCTTC
CDR3: CASSQLADSYNEQFF

size: many
D: TRBD2
V: TRBV9
length: 14
J: TRBJ2-7
DNA: TGTGCCAGCAGCAAAGCGGGAGCCCCCCACGAGCAGTACTTC
CDR3: CASSKAGAPHEQYF

size: .
D: .
V: TRBV12-3/TRBV12-4
length: 18
J: TRBJ2-6
DNA: TGTGCCAGCAGTTTAGCCCCGGGCGGCCCCTCTGGGGCCAACGTCCTGACTTTC
CDR3: CASSLAPGGPSGANVLTF

size: .
D: TRBD2
V: TRBV20-1
length: 13
J: TRBJ2-7
DNA: TGCAGTGCTAGCAAGGGACTAGCGGCCGAGCAGTACTTC
CDR3: CSASKGLAAEQYF

size: .
D: TRBD1
V: TRBV4-2
length: 15
J: TRBJ1-5
DNA: TGTGCCAGCAGCCAAGAGGACAGGGGGCATCAGCCCCAGCATTTT
CDR3: CASSQEDRGHQPQHF

size: .
D: TRBD1
V: TRBV24-1
length: 17
J: TRBJ2-3
DNA: TGTGCCACCAGTGACTCCGGGACAGGGGGCCCAACAGATACGCAGTATTTT
CDR3: CATSDSGTGGPTDTQYF